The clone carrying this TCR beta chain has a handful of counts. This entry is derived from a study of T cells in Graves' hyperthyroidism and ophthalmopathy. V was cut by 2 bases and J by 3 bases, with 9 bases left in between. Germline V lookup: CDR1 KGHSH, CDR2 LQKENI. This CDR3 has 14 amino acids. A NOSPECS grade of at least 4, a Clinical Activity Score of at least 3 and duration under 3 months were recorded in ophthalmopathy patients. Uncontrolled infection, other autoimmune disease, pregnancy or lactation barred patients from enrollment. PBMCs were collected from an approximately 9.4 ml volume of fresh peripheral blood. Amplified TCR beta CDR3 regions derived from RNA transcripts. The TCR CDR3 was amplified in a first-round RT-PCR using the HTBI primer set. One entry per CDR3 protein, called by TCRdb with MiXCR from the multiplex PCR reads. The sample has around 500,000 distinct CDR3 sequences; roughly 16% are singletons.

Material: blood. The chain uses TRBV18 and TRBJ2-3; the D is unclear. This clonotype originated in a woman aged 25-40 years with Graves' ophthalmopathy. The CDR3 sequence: CASSPELGTDTQYF. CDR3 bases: TGTGCCAGCTCACCAGAGTTGGGGACAGATACGCAGTATTTT.